The sequence of this TCR beta chain was determined in a study of blood T cell repertoires in COVID-19. Study details: The origin of the acute and convalescent COVID-19 samples was the United States, Italy and Spain. PBMCs, B-cell-depleted T cells, or T cells provided the cDNA or gDNA that made up the material.

This table comes from immunoSEQ multiplex PCR, and its TCRdb copy is limited to in-frame clones, with some not included. The data show 250,000 to 350,000 clones, with approximately 90% seen just once and 2.4% held by the top ten. The germline V gene encodes CDR1 LNHDA and CDR2 SQIVND (reference sequence). This CDR3 spans 14 amino acids. Unmatched junction bases numbered 9, after V lost 5 bases and J lost 8 bases. Resolution of symptoms, clearance, or two negative PCRs was present in recovered Cohort 3 donors. This clone was counted only a few times. The receptor comes from a woman aged 18-35 years who had recovered from COVID-19. Material for sequencing was PBMCs or T cells enriched from blood (not recorded which). This chain connects TRBV19 to TRBJ1-1; 9 nucleotides align to TRBD1. For the CDR3, the DNA is TGTGCCAGTAGTGTCTTAACAGGGGGCAGGGAAGCTTTCTTT. Translated, it gives CASSVLTGGREAFF.